These 22 T cell receptor beta chains were sequenced from one sample in a study of cytomegalovirus exposure and HLA in healthy donors. The study ran its PCR with 60 Vbeta and 13 Jbeta primers. TCRdb's copy holds only in-frame clones and misses some; the assay was immunoSEQ multiplex PCR. The table has 120,000 to 150,000 clones, around 79% seen once. Sequencing input: PBMCs. The origin of the receptors is a woman aged 40 to 50 in good health and CMV-seropositive.

The chain has TRBV10-1 and TRBJ1-1; no clear D. V was clipped by 8 bases and J by 3 bases, with 16 bases between them. CDR3 size: 14 residues. Per the germline V gene, CDR1 is WNHNN and CDR2 is SYGVQD (reference sequence). CDR3 amino acids: CASRTSGEDTEAFF. The CDR3 coding sequence is TGCGCCAGCCGAACGTCCGGGGAAGACACTGAAGCTTTCTTT.

V and J are TRBV5-6 and TRBJ1-2; 7 nucleotides match TRBD1. The germline CDR1 and CDR2 sequences are SGHDT and YYEEEE. With V trimmed by 3 bases and J by 4 bases, 0 bases remained unmatched. This CDR3 region has 12 residues. CDR3: CASSSGGYGYTF. The CDR3 DNA is TGTGCCAGCAGCTCAGGGGGCTATGGCTACACCTTC. Full variable domain (rest looked up from reference TRBV5-6 and TRBJ1-2): DAGVTQSPTHLIKTRGQQVTLRCSPKSGHDTVSWYQQALGQGPQFIFQYYEEEERQRGNFPDRFSGHQFPNYSSELNVNALLLGDSALYLCASSSGGYGYTFGSGTRLTVV.

This chain connects TRBV4-2 to TRBJ2-3; D possibly corresponds to TRBD2 (5 bases). Germline values: CDR1 LGHNA, CDR2 YNFKEQ. V lost 4 bases, J lost 4 bases, and 15 bases lay in between. The CDR3 sequence is 15 residues long. The CDR3 is CASSPSIASPDTQYF. In nucleotides, the CDR3 is TGTGCCAGCAGCCCGAGCATAGCGAGTCCAGATACGCAGTATTTT.

This clone has a single count. The chain is built from TRBV4-1 and TRBJ1-4; 7 positions agree with TRBD1. The germline gives CDR1 MGHRA, CDR2 YSYEKL. The CDR3 consists of 16 residues. Trimming at V came to 1 base and at J to 2 bases, leaving 4 bases not matched to a gene. CDR3 region: CASSQAPRGTNEKLFF. CDR3 in DNA: TGCGCCAGCAGCCAAGCACCCAGGGGGACTAATGAAAAACTGTTTTTT.

This clone was detected only a few times. This chain links TRBV30 with TRBJ1-1; TRBD1 matches at 8 bases. This CDR3 is 13 amino acids long. CDR1 GTSNPN and CDR2 SVGIG come from the germline V gene (reference sequence). The V segment lost 4 bases and the J segment 3 bases; nucleotides outside the gene matches: 4. CDR3 sequence: CAWTRGLDTEAFF. In DNA form, the CDR3 reads TGTGCCTGGACCAGGGGGCTTGACACTGAAGCTTTCTTT.

The chain has TRBV6-5 and TRBJ2-7; 9 bases agree with TRBD2. The CDR3 is 13 residues long. With 7 bases clipped from V and 7 bases from J, the junction kept 8 bases outside the gene matches. Germline V gives CDR1 MNHEY, CDR2 SVGAGI. As DNA, the CDR3 is TGTGCCAGCAAGGCGGGGGGGAGAGAGGAGCAGTACTTC. Encoded protein: CASKAGGREEQYF.

The chain recombines TRBV5-5 with TRBJ2-2, with D perhaps matching TRBD2 (6 bases). Germline V gives CDR1 SGHKS, CDR2 YYEKEE (reference sequence). The CDR3 consists of 17 residues. V was shortened by 2 bases and J by 6 bases, with 20 bases between the two germline ends. The CDR3 region is CASSLSLGGEISGELFF. CDR3 DNA: TGTGCCAGCAGCTTAAGTTTAGGAGGGGAAATCTCCGGGGAGCTGTTTTTT.

This clone has just a few counts. The chain combines TRBV6-5 with TRBJ1-4, with TRBD1 identical over 8 bases. With V trimmed by 5 bases and J by 15 bases, 5 bases remained unmatched. Germline lookup yields CDR1 MNHEY and CDR2 SVGAGI. The CDR3 runs to 11 residues. The CDR3 protein is CASSRGDRMFF. The CDR3 DNA follows: TGTGCCAGCAGTCGAGGGGACAGGATGTTTTTT.

CDR3 sequence (DNA): TGTGCCAGCACTCAACACAGGGAGTATTACGAGCAGTACTTC. Its translation is CASTQHREYYEQYF. The rearrangement joins TRBV6-1 to TRBJ2-7, with D possibly matching TRBD1 (6 bases). With 7 bases removed from V and 4 bases from J, the gap between germline ends came to 17 bases. Per the germline V gene, CDR1 is MNHNS and CDR2 is SASEGT. This CDR3 has 14 residues.

The chain couples TRBV5-1 to TRBJ2-1; TRBD2 might be the D (5 bases). This CDR3 comprises 12 residues. V gave up 7 bases and J gave up 5 bases, with 10 bases separating them. Germline CDR1 reads SGHRS; CDR2 reads YFSETQ. DNA of the CDR3: TGCGCCAGCGGGAGACAAGACAATGAGCAGTTCTTC. This translates into CASGRQDNEQFF.

The chain has TRBV12-5 and TRBJ1-4; possibly TRBD1 for D (6 bases). In germline, CDR1 is LGHNT, CDR2 FRNRAP. Trimming cost V 7 bases and J 8 bases, with 20 bases left between them. The CDR3 has 15 amino acids. CDR3 DNA sequence: TGTGCTAGTGCCTTGAGCGGGGGCGCGGGGGAAAAACTGTTTTTT. This codes for CASALSGGAGEKLFF.

The gene calls are TRBV6-1 and TRBJ1-2, with TRBD1 matching over 8 bases. V was pared by 4 bases and J by 3 bases, with 4 bases of the junction left unmatched. Looked up from germline, CDR1 is MNHNS and CDR2 is SASEGT. CDR3 length: 14 residues. The CDR3 loop is CASSAGDRYYGYTF. The DNA of the CDR3 is TGTGCCAGCAGTGCCGGGGACAGGTACTATGGCTACACCTTC.

The chain has TRBV13 and TRBJ1-1, with D unresolved. Trimming removed 4 bases at V and 10 bases at J, with 10 bases between. Germline V gene data show CDR1 as PRHDT and CDR2 as FYEKMQ (reference sequence). This CDR3 is 11 amino acids long. The CDR3 here is CASSSGYRAFF. In DNA form, the CDR3 reads TGTGCCAGCAGCTCGGGTTATCGAGCTTTCTTT.

The CDR3 protein is CASSEARGAGYYEQYF. The DNA of the CDR3 is TGTGCCAGCAGTGAGGCAAGGGGCGCGGGATACTACGAGCAGTACTTC. The chain has TRBV6-1 and TRBJ2-7, with D possibly TRBD2 on 6 matching bases. Germline V gene lookup returns CDR1 MNHNS and CDR2 SASEGT. Trimming pared 3 bases from V and 3 bases from J, leaving 18 bases between. This CDR3 is built from 16 residues.

In this sample, this clone turned up a few times. J is TRBJ2-3 and V is TRBV7-9; D is unclear. CDR3 length: 13 amino acids. Trimming left V 5 bases short and J 4 bases short, with 10 bases between. The germline CDR1 and CDR2 sequences are SEHNR and FQNEAQ (reference sequence). This chain's CDR3 is CASSPWPPDTQYF. In DNA, the CDR3 is TGTGCCAGCAGCCCCTGGCCCCCAGATACGCAGTATTTT.

The genes are TRBV18 and TRBJ2-3; TRBD2 might be the D (5 bases). Trimming took off 1 base at V and 2 bases at J, with 10 bases between the two ends. The CDR3 is 15 amino acids. The germline V gene has CDR1 KGHSH and CDR2 LQKENI. CDR3 DNA: TGTGCCAGCTCACCACTGGCTAGCCCCACAGATACGCAGTATTTT. Encoded protein: CASSPLASPTDTQYF. The full variable domain, rest sourced from reference TRBV18 and TRBJ2-3, is NAGVMQNPRHLVRRRGQEARLRCSPMKGHSHVYWYRQLPEEGLKFMVYLQKENIIDESGMPKERFSAEFPKEGPSILRIQQVVRGDSAAYFCASSPLASPTDTQYFGPGTRLTVL.

This clone was seen just once. This chain joins TRBV7-9 and TRBJ2-2; TRBD2 matches at 13 bases. Germline assignment: CDR1 SEHNR and CDR2 FQNEAQ (reference sequence). The CDR3 contains 19 residues. The trim removed 7 bases at V and 1 base at J, leaving 12 bases unmatched. The CDR3, as DNA: TGTGCCAGCACCAGGATCGGACTAGCGGGGGCCAGGAACACCGGGGAGCTGTTTTTT. Protein: CASTRIGLAGARNTGELFF.

The sample holds a few counts of this clone. V is TRBV2 and J is TRBJ1-1, with D maybe TRBD1 (5 bases). The ends were cut back, 5 bases at V and 7 bases at J, with 20 bases in the middle. Germline loops: CDR1 SNHLY, CDR2 FYNNEI. The CDR3 is 15 amino acids. The CDR3 DNA is TGTGCCAGCAGTTCTCCTGACAGATTGTTAGTTGAAGCTTTCTTT. Encoded protein: CASSSPDRLLVEAFF.

This chain links TRBV14 with TRBJ2-7; no clear D. V was clipped by 1 base and J by 0 bases, with 4 bases between them. This CDR3 region has 13 residues. Germline values: CDR1 SGHDN, CDR2 FVKESK. CDR3 residues: CASSQGSSYEQYF. The CDR3 nucleotides read TGTGCCAGCAGCCAAGGCAGCTCCTACGAGCAGTACTTC.

V and J are TRBV27 and TRBJ2-3; 9 nucleotides line up with TRBD2. Trimming took 8 bases from V and 2 from J; bases not matched to a gene: 14. There are 17 residues in the CDR3. Germline V gives CDR1 MNHEY, CDR2 SMNVEV (reference sequence). This chain's CDR3 is CASGKGGLAGFTDTQYF. CDR3 in DNA: TGTGCCAGCGGAAAGGGTGGGCTAGCGGGATTCACAGATACGCAGTATTTT.

This chain links TRBV28 with TRBJ2-7; weak D call: TRBD2 (7 bases). The CDR3 totals 15 residues. Trimming pared 0 bases from V and 4 bases from J, leaving 13 bases between. Germline CDR1 reads MDHEN; CDR2 reads SYDVKM. The CDR3 sequence is CASSLWTRGAYEQYF. The CDR3 DNA follows: TGTGCCAGCAGTTTATGGACCCGGGGGGCGTACGAGCAGTACTTC.

The chain links TRBV7-3 to TRBJ2-3, with 8 bases matching TRBD2. Losses at the gene ends were 5 bases for V and 3 bases for J; bases not matched to a gene: 7. Germline-derived CDR1 and CDR2 are SGHTA and FQGTGA. The CDR3 length is 15 residues. The CDR3 DNA follows: TGTGCCAGCAGCGACGGGACTAGTATTACAGATACGCAGTATTTT. Its protein product is CASSDGTSITDTQYF. Supplemented by reference TRBV7-3 and TRBJ2-3, the full variable domain reads GAGVSQTPSNKVTEKGKYVELRCDPISGHTALYWYRQSLGQGPEFLIYFQGTGAADDSGLPNDRFFAVRPEGSVSTLKIQRTERGDSAVYLCASSDGTSITDTQYFGPGTRLTVL.